The rows below give T cell receptor beta chains drawn from one sample of a study of early T cells in non-severe SARS-CoV-2 infection. From the 5' RACE reads, TCRdb called clonotypes with MiXCR, one entry per CDR3 protein. The profile shows under 95,000 distinct CDR3 sequences, just under 15% of them singletons. Sequencing was done on a sample of whole blood. The receptors derive from an adult who was a healthcare worker with PCR-confirmed SARS-CoV-2 infection or an uninfected control (not recorded which). The CDR3 runs from the conserved cysteine through the conserved F or W.

>TRBV28
CASSGGQGANYGYTF
>TRBV11-2
CASSLGPSGRGYEQYF
>TRBV5-1
CASSLGQIQETQYF
>TRBV20-1
CSARGPMGYTF
>TRBV12-3/TRBV12-4
CASSFRAIHEQYF
>TRBV20-1
CSARLAGVRYEQYF
>TRBV28
CASSSFGRDRPYEQYF
>TRBV28
CASSFLIFNTGELFF
>TRBV12-3/TRBV12-4
CASSSLRDTFREQFF
>TRBV7-8
CASSRRRDTEAFF
>TRBV6-6
CASIGDVIYEQYF
>TRBV7-2
CASSLLGRSEAFF
>TRBV12-3/TRBV12-4
CASSFGVDRKLFF
>TRBV4-1
CASSPMTGRGTDTQYF
>TRBV7-9
CASSPRQEAFF
>TRBV2
CASSSRYEQYF
>TRBV29-1
CSVEDLSSGRLHEQFF
>TRBV18
CASSPGRVPDTQYF
>TRBV7-9
CASSSGGLAATSQYF
>TRBV14
CASSQTFHTAQYF
>TRBV28
CATRGILAGGLDEQFF
>TRBV7-3
CASSLTGTDTQYF
>TRBV20-1
CSVGRGLSSYEQYF
>TRBV20-1
CSASMGTDTQYF